One and the same sample provided the 27 T cell receptor beta chains below, sequenced in a study of control samples from healthy donors and cancer patients. The method was immunoSEQ multiplex PCR; TCRdb's version includes in-frame clones alone and lacks a portion of them. The sample has 78,000 or so clones; around nine tenths are singletons. The sequenced sample was blood. The receptors derive from a woman aged 45-65 years in good health.

The gene calls are TRBV25-1 and TRBJ2-7; no definite D call. This CDR3 contains 11 residues. V lost 2 bases to trimming and J lost 5 bases, with 4 bases between them. From germline, CDR1 is MGHDK and CDR2 SYGVNS. The CDR3 DNA reads as TGTGCCAGCAGTGAAAGAGACGAGCAGTACTTC. Translating it yields CASSERDEQYF.

V and J are TRBV6-5 and TRBJ2-5; D is uncertain. Per the germline V gene, CDR1 is MNHEY and CDR2 is SVGAGI. The CDR3 extends over 13 amino acids. The ends were cut back, 5 bases at V and 9 bases at J, with 16 bases in the middle. The CDR3 nucleotides read TGTGCCAGCAGTCGGACCTTCGGTTTGGCCCAGTACTTC. It specifies CASSRTFGLAQYF.

The table lists this clone with a few counts. V and J are TRBV2 and TRBJ1-3; no reliable D call. The V end lost 5 bases, the J end lost 1 base, and 6 bases lay between the germline ends. The CDR3 spans 13 residues. The germline V gene has CDR1 SNHLY and CDR2 FYNNEI. CDR3 bases: TGTGCCAGCAGTAGCGGATCTGGAAACACCATATATTTT. Protein sequence: CASSSGSGNTIYF.

The chain carries TRBV19 and TRBJ1-2; D might be TRBD1 (6 bases). The CDR3 runs to 15 residues. Germline V gene lookup returns CDR1 LNHDA and CDR2 SQIVND (reference sequence). Deletions cut 5 bases from V and 2 bases from J, with 15 bases between. CDR3 loop: CASSDVRGGNYGYTF. Here the CDR3 DNA reads TGTGCCAGTAGTGACGTCAGGGGAGGAAACTATGGCTACACCTTC.

The rearrangement joins TRBV5-8 to TRBJ1-2; a weak D match, TRBD1 (5 bases). Per germline, CDR1 SGHTS and CDR2 YDEGEE. The ends were cut back, 4 bases at V and 0 bases at J, with 13 bases in the middle. The CDR3 runs 15 residues. CDR3 loop: CASSPLPGANYGYTF. The DNA for the CDR3 is TGTGCCAGCAGCCCGCTACCGGGGGCTAACTATGGCTACACCTTC.

This chain connects TRBV7-8 to TRBJ1-3, with D unclear. The CDR3 contains 15 residues. Germline V lookup: CDR1 SGHVS, CDR2 FQNEAQ. V gave up 5 bases and J gave up 9 bases, with 20 bases separating them. CDR3 amino acids: CASSPRRDRAATIYF. CDR3 sequence (DNA): TGTGCCAGCAGCCCCCGCCGGGATCGGGCAGCCACCATATATTTT.

This clone occurred once. The gene calls are TRBV12-3 or TRBV12-4 and TRBJ1-2; 8 nucleotides align to TRBD1. V gave up 7 bases and J gave up 4 bases; unmatched junction bases: 5. The CDR3 consists of 13 residues. CDR3 amino acids: CASIHGQGYGYTF. DNA of the CDR3: TGTGCCAGCATTCATGGACAGGGCTATGGCTACACCTTC.

Written as DNA, the CDR3 is TGTGCCAGCAGTGAATCCACAGATACGCAGTATTTT. This encodes CASSESTDTQYF. V is TRBV6-1 and J is TRBJ2-3; D call uncertain. Germline V gene sequence: CDR1 MNHNS, CDR2 SASEGT. Trimming took 2 bases from V and 2 from J, leaving 2 bases between them. The CDR3 has 12 residues.

This clone was recorded a few times. The V call is TRBV5-1, the J call TRBJ1-2; the D gene is possibly TRBD1 (5 bases). This CDR3 region has 13 residues. Trimming removed 0 bases from V and 5 bases from J, with 8 bases in between. Germline lookup yields CDR1 SGHRS and CDR2 YFSETQ. CDR3 region: CASSLGEGYGYTF. The DNA for the CDR3 is TGCGCCAGCAGCTTGGGGGAGGGGTATGGCTACACCTTC.

The V and J genes are TRBV6-5 and TRBJ2-1; perhaps TRBD2 as D (5 bases). V was shortened by 7 bases and J by 0 bases, with 7 bases between the two germline ends. Germline lookup yields CDR1 MNHEY and CDR2 SVGAGI. The length of the CDR3 is 13 residues. CDR3 bases: TGTGCCAGCAAAGAGGGCTCCTACAATGAGCAGTTCTTC. It encodes CASKEGSYNEQFF.

This chain links TRBV7-8 with TRBJ2-2; TRBD1 agrees at 7 bases. With V trimmed by 6 bases and J by 0 bases, 7 bases remained unmatched. The CDR3 is made up of 16 amino acids. CDR1 SGHVS and CDR2 FQNEAQ come from the germline V gene. DNA of the CDR3: TGTGCCAGCAGGGACAGGCTCCATACGAACACCGGGGAGCTGTTTTTT. Protein sequence: CASRDRLHTNTGELFF.

This chain uses TRBV5-1 with TRBJ2-5; maybe TRBD2 (5 bases). CDR3 length: 13 amino acids. Looked up from germline, CDR1 is SGHRS and CDR2 is YFSETQ. V lost 0 bases, J lost 5 bases, and 8 bases lay in between. CDR3 region: CASSLARRETQYF. The CDR3 DNA sequence: TGCGCCAGCAGCTTGGCCCGGAGGGAGACCCAGTACTTC.

As concerns this clone: Other DNA sequences of this sample code for an identical CDR3. V and J are TRBV7-9 and TRBJ1-5; D remains unclear. The CDR3 contains 13 residues. Germline V gene lookup returns CDR1 SEHNR and CDR2 FQNEAQ (reference sequence). V lost 2 bases, J lost 5 bases, and 7 bases lay in between. The CDR3 here is CASSLTADQPQHF. The CDR3 DNA is TGTGCCAGCAGCTTAACTGCCGATCAGCCCCAGCATTTT.

For the CDR3, the DNA is TGTGCCAGCTCACCAAATAACAGAAATTCACCCCTCCACTTT. It yields the protein CASSPNNRNSPLHF. The chain has TRBV18 and TRBJ1-6; D remains ambiguous. The length of the CDR3 is 14 residues. Trimming cost V 2 bases and J 7 bases, with 9 bases left between them. Germline loops: CDR1 KGHSH, CDR2 LQKENI.

The rearrangement uses TRBV24-1 and TRBJ2-2, with 9 nucleotides matching TRBD1. This CDR3 spans 15 amino acids. Per germline, CDR1 KGHDR and CDR2 SFDVKD. With V trimmed by 6 bases and J by 5 bases, 6 bases remained unmatched. For the CDR3, the DNA is TGTGCCACCAGTTATGGACAGGGGATAACCGGGGAGCTGTTTTTT. It is translated as CATSYGQGITGELFF.

This chain links TRBV2 with TRBJ2-1; D is unclear. Trimming shortened V by 4 bases and J by 6 bases, and 7 bases separated the two germline ends. Germline CDR1 SNHLY, CDR2 FYNNEI. This CDR3 region has 12 residues. In DNA form, the CDR3 reads TGTGCCAGCAGTGTAGAGCTCAATGAGCAGTTCTTC. This encodes CASSVELNEQFF.

V usage is TRBV4-1 and J usage is TRBJ1-6, with no clear D. The germline CDR1 and CDR2 sequences are MGHRA and YSYEKL. The CDR3 contains 12 residues. The V gene lost 8 bases and the J gene lost 10 bases, with 12 bases spanning the gap. This CDR3 reads CASGNIKSPLHF. The CDR3 DNA sequence: TGCGCCAGCGGAAATATAAAATCACCCCTCCACTTT.

The chain is built from TRBV6-5 and TRBJ2-7; D call uncertain. The CDR3 contains 12 residues. Germline CDR1 and CDR2: MNHEY and SVGAGI. V lost 4 bases and J 5 bases, leaving 9 bases between the germline ends. CDR3 coding DNA: TGTGCCAGCAGTTCAATGATCCACGAGCAGTACTTC. This sequence encodes CASSSMIHEQYF.

The V gene is TRBV3-1 (or the pseudogene TRBV3-2), the J gene TRBJ2-3, with 14 bases lining up with TRBD2. V trimming: 3 bases; J trimming: 11 bases; junction bases outside the gene matches: 4. In germline, CDR1 is LGHDT, CDR2 YNNKEL (reference sequence). The CDR3 loop spans 14 amino acids. CDR3 sequence (DNA): TGTGCCAGCAGCCAGGGACTAGCGGGGGTGCGGCAGTATTTT. Its protein is CASSQGLAGVRQYF.

The chain uses TRBV30 and TRBJ2-6; D is unresolved. V lost 0 bases and J 2 bases, leaving 20 bases between the germline ends. From germline, CDR1 is GTSNPN and CDR2 SVGIG (reference sequence). The CDR3 is made up of 19 amino acids. This CDR3 reads CAWSVLPVSAVPGANVLTF. The CDR3 bases are TGTGCCTGGAGTGTACTCCCTGTCTCGGCAGTGCCTGGGGCCAACGTCCTGACTTTC.

The chain combines TRBV18 with TRBJ1-1, with a weak D call TRBD1 (5 bases). V was trimmed by 6 bases and J by 0 bases, leaving 14 bases between them. Germline V lookup: CDR1 KGHSH, CDR2 LQKENI. This CDR3 is built from 15 residues. CDR3: CASSPLGQMNTEAFF. Written as DNA, the CDR3 is TGTGCCAGCTCCCCGTTGGGGCAGATGAACACTGAAGCTTTCTTT. Complete variable domain (other parts from reference TRBV18 and TRBJ1-1): NAGVMQNPRHLVRRRGQEARLRCSPMKGHSHVYWYRQLPEEGLKFMVYLQKENIIDESGMPKERFSAEFPKEGPSILRIQQVVRGDSAAYFCASSPLGQMNTEAFFGQGTRLTVV.

The rearrangement uses TRBV7-6 and TRBJ2-2; TRBD2 matches at 9 bases. CDR1 SGHVS and CDR2 FNYEAQ come from the germline V gene. Trimming cost V 5 bases and J 4 bases; bases outside gene matches: 5. The CDR3 extends over 15 amino acids. The CDR3 DNA reads as TGTGCCAGCAGCCCGCGGGGGGGCCTCACCGGGGAGCTGTTTTTT. This encodes CASSPRGGLTGELFF. Variable domain in full (rest from reference TRBV7-6 and TRBJ2-2): GAGVSQSPRYKVTKRGQDVALRCDPISGHVSLYWYRQALGQGPEFLTYFNYEAQQDKSGLPNDRFSAERPEGSISTLTIQRTEQRDSAMYRCASSPRGGLTGELFFGEGSRLTVL.

The chain uses TRBV5-1 and TRBJ1-5, with 7 bases identical to TRBD1. CDR1 is SGHRS, CDR2 YFSETQ, per germline. The CDR3 is 16 residues long. V lost 0 bases and J lost 1; bases outside the gene matches: 4. Here the CDR3 reads CASSLEGAGSNQPQHF. For the CDR3, the DNA is TGCGCCAGCAGCTTGGAGGGGGCTGGGAGCAATCAGCCCCAGCATTTT.

The chain recombines TRBV25-1 with TRBJ1-4; perhaps TRBD1 as D (6 bases). V was cut by 3 bases and J by 5 bases, with 13 bases left in between. Germline values: CDR1 MGHDK, CDR2 SYGVNS. This CDR3 spans 15 amino acids. The chain's CDR3 is CASSDSGELNEKLFF. CDR3 DNA: TGTGCCAGCAGTGATTCAGGGGAACTCAATGAAAAACTGTTTTTT. The variable domain in full, with the rest retrieved from reference TRBV25-1 and TRBJ1-4, is EADIYQTPRYLVIGTGKKITLECSQTMGHDKMYWYQQDPGMELHLIHYSYGVNSTEKGDLSSESTVSRIRTEHFPLTLESARPSHTSQYLCASSDSGELNEKLFFGSGTQLSVL.

This chain joins TRBV5-1 and TRBJ2-5; D is undetermined. V lost 1 base to trimming and J lost 5 bases, with 6 bases between them. Germline V gene lookup returns CDR1 SGHRS and CDR2 YFSETQ. This CDR3 is 12 amino acids long. The CDR3 nucleotides are TGCGCCAGCAGCTTGTCCGGTGAGACCCAGTACTTC. Translating gives CASSLSGETQYF.

J is TRBJ2-3 and V is TRBV7-9; D gene uncertain. The CDR3 covers 12 residues. V lost 6 bases and J 5 bases, leaving 9 bases between the germline ends. CDR1 is SEHNR and CDR2 is FQNEAQ in the germline V gene (reference sequence). CDR3 region: CASSQTRDTQYF. The CDR3 DNA reads TGTGCCAGCAGTCAAACGAGAGATACGCAGTATTTT.

The V call is TRBV6-4, the J call TRBJ1-6, with D unclear. CDR3 length: 17 amino acids. Trimming pared 1 base from V and 6 bases from J, leaving 16 bases between. The germline V gene has CDR1 MRHNA and CDR2 SNTAGT. Here the CDR3 reads CASSDYRLLDFNSPLHF. The CDR3 coding sequence is TGTGCCAGCAGTGACTACCGACTGTTAGACTTTAATTCACCCCTCCACTTT.